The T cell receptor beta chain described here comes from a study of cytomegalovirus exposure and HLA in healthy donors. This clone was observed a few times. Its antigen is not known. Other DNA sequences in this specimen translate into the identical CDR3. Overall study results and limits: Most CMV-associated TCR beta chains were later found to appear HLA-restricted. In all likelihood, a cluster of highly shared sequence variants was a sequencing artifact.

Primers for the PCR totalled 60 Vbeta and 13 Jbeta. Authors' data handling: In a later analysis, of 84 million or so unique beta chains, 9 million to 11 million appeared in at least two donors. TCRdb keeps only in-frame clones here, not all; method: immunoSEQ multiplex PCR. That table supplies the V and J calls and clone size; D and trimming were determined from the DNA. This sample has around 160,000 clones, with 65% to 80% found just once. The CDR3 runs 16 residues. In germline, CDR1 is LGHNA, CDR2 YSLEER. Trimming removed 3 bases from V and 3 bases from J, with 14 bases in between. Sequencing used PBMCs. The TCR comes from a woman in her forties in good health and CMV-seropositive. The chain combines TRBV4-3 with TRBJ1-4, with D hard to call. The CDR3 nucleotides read TGCGCCAGCAGCCAGGTGAGAGGCTCAGCTAATGAAAAACTGTTTTTT. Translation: CASSQVRGSANEKLFF.